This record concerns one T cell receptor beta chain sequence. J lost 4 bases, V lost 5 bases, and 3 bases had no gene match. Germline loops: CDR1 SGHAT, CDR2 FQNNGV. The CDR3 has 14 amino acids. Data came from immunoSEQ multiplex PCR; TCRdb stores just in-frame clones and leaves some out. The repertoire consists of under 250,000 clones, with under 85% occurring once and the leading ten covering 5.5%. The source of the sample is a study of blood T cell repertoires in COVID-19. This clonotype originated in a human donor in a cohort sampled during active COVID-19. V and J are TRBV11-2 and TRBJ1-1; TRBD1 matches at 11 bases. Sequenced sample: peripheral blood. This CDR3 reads CASSPGTGGTEAFF. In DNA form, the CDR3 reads TGTGCCAGCAGCCCCGGGACAGGGGGCACTGAAGCTTTCTTT.